This TCR beta chain originates from a study of shared clonotypes between healthy human individuals. Produced via immunoSEQ multiplex PCR; TCRdb's table is partial and in-frame only. The repertoire has about 800,000 clones, roughly 96% of them found once; the top ten carry over 0.2%. The CDR3 loop spans 13 amino acids. Trimming cost V 2 bases and J 5 bases, with 10 bases left between them. In germline, CDR1 is SNHLY, CDR2 FYNNEI. In the naive CD8 group, cells lacked CD45RO and were positively selected for CCR7, so terminally differentiated effector memory CD45RA+ cells were left out. Sequenced material: naive CD8+ T cells sorted from blood. This clonotype originated in a man younger than 45 in good health. The chain links TRBV2 to TRBJ2-7, with D hard to call. In DNA form, the CDR3 reads TGTGCCAGCAGTGAATTTTCGGTGGACGAGCAGTACTTC. Protein product: CASSEFSVDEQYF. Combining the CDR3 with reference TRBV2 and TRBJ2-7 gives the whole variable domain EPEVTQTPSHQVTQMGQEVILRCVPISNHLYFYWYRQILGQKVEFLVSFYNNEISEKSEIFDDQFSVERPDGSNFTLKIRSTKLEDSAMYFCASSEFSVDEQYFGPGTRLTVT.